This TCR beta chain was documented in a study of shared T cell receptors in the human thymus. Measured with immunoSEQ multiplex PCR; TCRdb has only the in-frame clones, and not every one. Among some 700,000 clones listed, around nine tenths were seen once. Germline CDR1 MDHEN, CDR2 SYDVKM. CDR3 size: 15 residues. V was cut by 6 bases and J by 10 bases, with 22 bases left in between. A single count supports this clone. These data were likewise used in another study, on human thymus T cells. That source reports: Donation was from healthy Finnish infants who were having corrective surgery that addressed congenital heart defects. Surgeons resected thymus tissue during corrective heart surgery. Gene usage (both V and J) appeared biased in thymic and blood repertoires. Related studies found that unrelated individuals share highly overlapping thymic repertoires.

V and J are TRBV28 and TRBJ2-1; D perhaps matches TRBD2 (5 bases). This sequence was found in a boy in the first two years of life with a congenital heart defect. Material: thymocytes. The CDR3 region is CASSRIQLGPFEQFF. CDR3 coding DNA: TGTGCCAGCAGCCGAATTCAACTAGGCCCCTTCGAGCAGTTCTTC.